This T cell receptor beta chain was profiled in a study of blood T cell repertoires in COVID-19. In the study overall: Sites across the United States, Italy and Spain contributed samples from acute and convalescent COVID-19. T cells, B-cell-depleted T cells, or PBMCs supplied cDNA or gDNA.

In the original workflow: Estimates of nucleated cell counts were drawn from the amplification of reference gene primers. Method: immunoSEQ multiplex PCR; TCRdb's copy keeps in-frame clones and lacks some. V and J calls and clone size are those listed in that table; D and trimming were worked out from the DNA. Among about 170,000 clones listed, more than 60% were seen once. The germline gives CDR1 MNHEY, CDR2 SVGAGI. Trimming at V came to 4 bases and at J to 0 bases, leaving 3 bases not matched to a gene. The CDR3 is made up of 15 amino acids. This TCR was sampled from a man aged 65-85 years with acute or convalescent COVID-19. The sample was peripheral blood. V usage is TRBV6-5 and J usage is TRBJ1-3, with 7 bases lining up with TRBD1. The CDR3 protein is CASSWQGVSGNTIYF. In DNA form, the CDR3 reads TGTGCCAGCAGTTGGCAGGGGGTCTCTGGAAACACCATATATTTT.